These 21 T cell receptor beta chains were all obtained from the same sample, sequenced in a study of T cell changes during pregnancy in multiple sclerosis. Sequencing used immunoSEQ multiplex PCR; TCRdb keeps in-frame clones, though not all of them. The sample yields fewer than 45,000 clones, roughly 91% seen once. Sample: CD4+ T cells from peripheral blood mononuclear cells, taken in the third trimester of pregnancy. Every receptor here comes from a female donor with multiple sclerosis, enrolled in a pregnancy study.

The chain carries TRBV20-1 and TRBJ2-5, with D tentatively TRBD1 (6 bases). V was pared by 6 bases and J by 3 bases, with 8 bases between. The CDR3 is 11 amino acids. Germline-derived CDR1 and CDR2 are DFQATT and SNEGSKA (reference sequence). The CDR3 DNA sequence: TGCAGTGCCGACAGGAAAGAGACCCAGTACTTC. Its translation: CSADRKETQYF.

The genes are TRBV27 and TRBJ2-1; perhaps TRBD1 as D (5 bases). From germline, CDR1 is MNHEY and CDR2 SMNVEV (reference sequence). Deletions cut 8 bases from V and 0 bases from J, with 17 bases between. The CDR3 is 16 amino acids. The CDR3 sequence is CASDSLQRTSYNEQFF. The CDR3 nucleotides are TGTGCCAGCGACAGCCTCCAGCGAACCTCCTACAATGAGCAGTTCTTC.

This clone has only a few counts. The gene calls are TRBV5-1 and TRBJ1-2; no reliable D call. Trimming took 0 bases from V and 4 from J, leaving 13 bases between them. Germline V gene data show CDR1 as SGHRS and CDR2 as YFSETQ. The length of the CDR3 is 15 residues. The CDR3 coding sequence is TGCGCCAGCAGCTTGGAATCAGGAGGTTCCTATGGCTACACCTTC. Its translation: CASSLESGGSYGYTF.

This chain uses TRBV9 with TRBJ2-5; 10 bases align to TRBD1. Per germline, CDR1 SGDLS and CDR2 YYNGEE. After removal of 3 bases from V and 3 bases from J, the junction contained 8 bases not matched to a gene. The CDR3 sequence is 16 residues long. The CDR3 loop reads CASSARTGTGEETQYF. In DNA form, the CDR3 reads TGTGCCAGCAGCGCACGGACCGGGACAGGGGAAGAGACCCAGTACTTC.

Notes on this clone: The DNA is omitted, as the CDR3 cannot be located on it reliably, and the CDR3 follows TCRdb's listing. The chain carries TRBV21-1 and TRBJ1-4. TRBV21-1 is assigned pseudogene status. The CDR3 is 18 residues long, ends included. The CDR3 sequence: CASSHRYSCLRGNEKLFF.

V is TRBV7-2 and J is TRBJ2-3; 10 nucleotides align to TRBD2. J was trimmed by 4 bases and V by 4 bases; bases with no gene match: 5. The CDR3 is made up of 15 amino acids. Germline CDR1 and CDR2: SGHTA and FQGNSA. The CDR3 DNA sequence: TGTGCCAGCAGCTGGCAGCGGGGGGGGTCAGATACGCAGTATTTT. It yields the protein CASSWQRGGSDTQYF.

Points on this clone: At one end, the junction sequence differs from germline, possibly due to a read error. This chain links TRBV28 with TRBJ2-2; D is perhaps TRBD2 (5 bases). Looked up from germline, CDR1 is MDHEN and CDR2 is SYDVKM. This CDR3 has 12 amino acids. CDR3 residues: CLSRENTGELFF. The CDR3 DNA sequence: TGCCTCTCTCGGGAGAACACCGGGGAGCTGTTTTTT.

The chain links TRBV28 to TRBJ1-5, with TRBD1 as a possible D gene (6 bases). This CDR3 contains 14 residues. Germline CDR1 MDHEN, CDR2 SYDVKM. Trimming cost V 8 bases and J 1 base, with 12 bases left between them. This chain's CDR3 is CASVGGVSNQPQHF. The CDR3 DNA follows: TGTGCCAGCGTTGGGGGCGTGAGCAATCAGCCCCAGCATTTT.

The chain joins TRBV14 to TRBJ2-5; TRBD1 might be the D (5 bases). The V gene lost 0 bases and the J gene lost 7 bases, with 12 bases spanning the gap. CDR3 length: 14 residues. Germline CDR1 reads SGHDN; CDR2 reads FVKESK. This CDR3 is CASSQEAGTGTQYF. Here the CDR3 DNA reads TGTGCCAGCAGCCAAGAGGCAGGCACAGGGACCCAGTACTTC.

The rearrangement links TRBV7-3 to TRBJ1-1; 10 bases are shared with TRBD1. The CDR3 covers 13 residues. Germline V gene lookup returns CDR1 SGHTA and CDR2 FQGTGA. J lost 4 bases, V lost 9 bases, and 5 bases had no gene match. CDR3 sequence (DNA): TGTGCCAGTACCGACAGGGGGCCCACTGAAGCTTTCTTT. Its protein product is CASTDRGPTEAFF.

In this sample, this clone turned up once. This rearrangement joins TRBV28 to TRBJ2-1, with 10 bases lining up with TRBD1. The ends lost 3 bases at V and 7 bases at J; junction bases unmatched: 6. The CDR3 runs to 15 residues. The germline CDR1 and CDR2 sequences are MDHEN and SYDVKM. CDR3 nucleotides: TGTGCCAGCAGTTTCACCGGGACAGGGGAAAATGAGCAGTTCTTC. As protein: CASSFTGTGENEQFF.

The rearrangement links TRBV15 to TRBJ2-3, with TRBD2 matching 8 bases. The trim removed 1 base at V and 5 bases at J, leaving 14 bases unmatched. The germline CDR1 and CDR2 sequences are LNHNV and YYDKDF (reference sequence). The CDR3 consists of 18 residues. CDR3 nucleotides: TGTGCCACCAGCAGAGGCGGGAGGCGCTATTCCGGGGGAGATACGCAGTATTTT. It codes for CATSRGGRRYSGGDTQYF. Variable domain in full (rest from reference TRBV15 and TRBJ2-3): DAMVIQNPRYQVTQFGKPVTLSCSQTLNHNVMYWYQQKSSQAPKLLFHYYDKDFNNEADTPDNFQSRRPNTSFCFLDIRSPGLGDTAMYLCATSRGGRRYSGGDTQYFGPGTRLTVL.

This chain uses TRBV29-1 with TRBJ2-5; unclear D gene. V dropped 0 bases and J dropped 0 bases, with 5 bases sitting between them. Germline CDR1 and CDR2: SQVTM and ANQGSEA. The CDR3 has 13 amino acids. The CDR3, as DNA: TGCAGCGTTGAAGATCCCTACCAAGAGACCCAGTACTTC. Its protein is CSVEDPYQETQYF.

The rearrangement links TRBV5-1 to TRBJ2-5; TRBD1 is a possible D gene (6 bases). Germline CDR1 and CDR2: SGHRS and YFSETQ. V was cut by 2 bases and J by 2 bases, with 10 bases left in between. The CDR3 length is 14 residues. The chain's CDR3 is CASSFTGKQETQYF. Written as DNA, the CDR3 is TGCGCCAGCAGCTTCACAGGGAAACAAGAGACCCAGTACTTC.

The chain carries TRBV2 and TRBJ2-5, with D perhaps matching TRBD2 (6 bases). The CDR3 contains 13 residues. The germline V gene encodes CDR1 SNHLY and CDR2 FYNNEI. With 7 bases removed from V and 2 bases from J, the gap between germline ends came to 11 bases. The CDR3 DNA follows: TGTGCCAGCAATGGGGGGAGGCAAGAGACCCAGTACTTC. The encoded protein is CASNGGRQETQYF.

CDR3 nucleotide sequence: TGCGCCAGCAGTCAATTTCCCAACCGGGACAGCGTGTATGGCTACACCTTC. Amino acids: CASSQFPNRDSVYGYTF. The chain has TRBV23-1 and TRBJ1-2, with 7 bases fitting TRBD1. TRBV23-1 is placed among ORFs of uncertain function. V was clipped by 1 base and J by 5 bases; unmatched bases: 13. This CDR3 is built from 17 residues.

V is TRBV9 and J is TRBJ2-3; D uncertain. Germline-derived CDR1 and CDR2 are SGDLS and YYNGEE. The CDR3 loop spans 14 amino acids. The V gene lost 4 bases and the J gene lost 3 bases, with 12 bases spanning the gap. The CDR3 here is CASSPHTSTDTQYF. CDR3 nucleotides: TGTGCCAGCAGCCCCCACACCAGTACAGATACGCAGTATTTT.

The rearrangement joins TRBV2 to TRBJ2-1; TRBD2 agrees at 8 bases. V dropped 7 bases and J dropped 10; count of bases not matched to a gene: 24. Germline CDR1 and CDR2: SNHLY and FYNNEI. The length of the CDR3 is 18 residues. The CDR3 DNA reads TGTGCCAGCACTCTTAGGGGGGCGGGGGGCCCCGGAGTGCGGGAGCAGTTCTTC. Translation: CASTLRGAGGPGVREQFF.

The CDR3 DNA reads TGTGCCAGCAGTTCCGGGACACTGAACACTGAAGCTTTCTTT. This translates into CASSSGTLNTEAFF. The chain links TRBV7-2 to TRBJ1-1; possibly TRBD1 for D (6 bases). Germline lookup yields CDR1 SGHTA and CDR2 FQGNSA. The CDR3 contains 14 residues. Between the trimmed V and J ends, which lost 6 bases and 0 bases, there was a span of 11 bases.

CDR3 DNA: TGTGCCAGCAGTCAGACGAGGGGGCGCGGGTCCTACGAGCAGTACTTC. Its protein is CASSQTRGRGSYEQYF. The chain carries TRBV7-9 and TRBJ2-7, with 7 bases that match TRBD1. The CDR3 totals 16 residues. Looked up from germline, CDR1 is SEHNR and CDR2 is FQNEAQ (reference sequence). Germline trimming cut 6 bases from V and 1 base from J; bases unmatched to any gene: 12.

This clone was counted only a few times. This chain connects TRBV6-5 to TRBJ2-1; 13 bases match TRBD2. CDR3 length equals 15 residues. Germline-derived CDR1 and CDR2 are MNHEY and SVGAGI. The V gene end was trimmed by 5 bases and the J gene end by 9 bases; junction bases not matched to a gene: 7. The CDR3 region has the DNA TGTGCCAGCAGTCGACTAGCGGGAGGCCCCACTGAGCAGTTCTTC. Its protein product is CASSRLAGGPTEQFF.